Here is one T cell receptor beta chain with its context. Its antigen is still unknown. Qualities for individual bases were not recorded, and no much larger clone is one base off. The V and J ends are trimmed by 4 bases and 1 base, leaving 8 bases between them. CDR1 is given as MGHDK and CDR2 as SYGVNS, both from the germline V gene. The CDR3, cysteine through phenylalanine, is 15 amino acids long. Kept here is only the CDR3 DNA, which spans 45 bases and is read in frame from base 1. The receptor library was made with the immunoSEQ multiplex PCR assay. For the multiplex PCR, a mixture combining 60 forward primers for TCR Vbeta segments and 13 reverse primers for TCR Jbeta segments was used. A multiplex PCR assay on genomic DNA amplified the CDR3 region of rearranged TCR beta genes. On the Illumina HiSeq System, the amplified TCR beta libraries were sequenced as 87-base-pair reads. The study's own analysis went as follows. A later analysis counted some 74 million unique TCR beta chains across the roughly 700 repertoires, and 10 million to 11 million of these chains were shared by at least two donors. A nearest-neighbor algorithm error-corrected the raw reads and collapsed the reads into unique sequences, merging closely related sequences to remove PCR and sequencing errors. Alignment of CDR3 sequences to IMGT reference sequences was used to assign V, D and J gene segments. Each retained sequence needed at least a six-nucleotide match to both a V gene segment and a J gene segment. A rearrangement counted as productive if the CDR3 had no stop codons and remained in frame with V and J, and every other rearrangement counted as non-productive. Following IMGT convention, CDR3 was defined as the stretch from the second conserved V-encoded cysteine to the conserved J-encoded phenylalanine. The earlier analysis of some 600 of the donors excluded sequences that lacked an unambiguous match to a single V gene segment. An earlier analysis of a few hundred of the donors called V segments functional above 56.7% productive rearrangements and segregating when the between-donor standard deviation exceeded 5%. To diagnose cytomegalovirus status from the catalog of TCR beta chain sequences, a statistical classification framework was built. In a later analysis, V and J genes were assigned by comparing TCR nucleotide sequences against IMGT/GENE-DB human TR gene sequences. Using the TCRdist pipeline, a later analysis assigned CDR3 sequences along with most-parsimonious VDJ recombination scenarios. In a later analysis, each TCR beta chain was defined by its CDR3 amino acid sequence together with its V-gene family, and reads lacking a unique V-gene family were excluded. In a later analysis, 450 to 600 highly shared, low-generation-probability nucleotide sequences were removed to address suspected cross-contamination and a sequencing artifact. A later analysis calculated a clonal expansion index for each public chain from normalized within-repertoire ranks of inferred template counts. In a later analysis, generation probabilities were computed with a VDJ recombination model fitted to out-of-frame rearrangements, and the resulting probabilities were checked against IGoR. Hypergeometric tests were used in a later analysis to score TCR-TCR, TCR-HLA and TCR-CMV co-occurrence, with a repertoire-size bias correction applied to the TCR pairs. False discovery rates were estimated in a later analysis by permuting HLA or CMV assignments 20 times. In a later analysis, co-occurring TCRs were grouped with DBSCAN, and TCRdist sequence similarity was added when clustering was performed within HLA-allele-positive subsets. Co-occurrence clustering excluded repertoires with fewer than 30,000 or more than 120,000 public chains, plus five with anomalous nucleotide sharing. The immuneACCESS repertoire file appears here via TCRdb, limited to in-frame rearrangements. These files lack a portion of the clones; in checked studies, under half of the deficit traces to unresolved V genes, and the cause of the others is not known. Clone size and the V and J calls come from that table; the DNA yielded D and trimming. The sample table contains 77,000 or so clones; only one count was recorded for about 79% of them. The ten largest clones take up around 7% of the sample.

The data belong to a study of cytomegalovirus exposure and HLA in healthy donors (dated 2017 in TCRdb). For the study in its entirety: In an earlier analysis of 450 to 750 of the donors, under 300 Gb of sequence data and some 100 million unique TCR beta sequences from approximately 180 million T cells were reported. To study patterns of TCR occurrence, a later analysis re-analyzed previously published TCR beta repertoires from 600 to 750 donors and added high-resolution HLA genotyping. Four to six DR-DQ haplotypes were handled as single units for association and clustering, since linkage in the cohort was strong. The aim of the study was to test whether cataloging public T cell receptors could identify signatures of past pathogen exposure. In the later analysis, no new phenotypic data were used to find candidate immune exposures; instead, reliance was placed on TCR beta sequences and their occurrence across donors. Of the approximately 400 genotyped donors, 65% to 90% fell in the genetic ancestry cluster associated with self-reported Caucasian donors. An earlier analysis of about 600 of the donors used high-throughput TCR beta sequencing to judge whether each TCR beta V gene segment behaved as functional or pseudogenic. The study combined high-throughput TCR immunosequencing, statistical association of individual TCRs with disease status, and machine learning to predict cytomegalovirus infection status. A separate validation cohort of approximately 120 different subjects was used in addition to the 666-subject first cohort. Every discovery cohort repertoire had been produced on one sequencing platform. Typing coverage differed by locus: A, B, C, DRB1 and DQB1 were typed in about 629-640 donors, DQA1 in approximately 520, DPA1 in roughly 590, and DPB1 in 450 to 480. About 300 gigabases of sequencing data and 70 million to 95 million unique TCR sequences made up an early release that covered several hundred HLA-typed donors. HLA typing covered class I and class II loci at four-digit resolution. The T cell repertoires of 666 subjects were profiled by immunosequencing and related to cytomegalovirus serostatus. Among 398 genotyped donors of the cohort, an average of roughly 240,000 unique TCR beta nucleotide sequences were sequenced per donor, around 18% of them non-productive. Donor age, sex, ethnicity and CMV serostatus were compiled together with the repertoire data. A later genetic analysis took genome-wide SNP genotypes for about 55% of the roughly 670 donors and used that subset as a discovery cohort.

Summary of the overall study and its limitations: V-gene and J-gene trimming of TCR beta chains was associated with a missense DCLRE1C variant in a later genetic analysis, and the association was replicated in an independent cohort. While some public TCRs were present in many individuals, most TCR sequences turned up only very rarely across donors. In a later analysis, TCR association rates were found to vary across HLA loci, with the most associated TCRs seen for DRB1 alleles and the fewest for HLA-C alleles. This cohort had only TCR beta chains sequenced, and the lack of alpha or paired-chain data limited which features could be detected. Cytomegalovirus status was reported to be diagnosed by the classifier with high specificity and sensitivity in both the original and validation cohorts. The presence/absence analyses assumed that sequencing depth was roughly uniform across donors, and that assumption may not be true. A later genetic analysis reported fewer N-insertions in productive TCRs among donors in an Asian-associated ancestry cluster than the 666-donor mean. In a later analysis, most CMV-associated TCR beta chains were found to appear HLA-restricted, with HLA associations seemingly driven largely by CMV exposure. It was suggested by the authors that the approach could potentially be generalized to other disease states and immunological phenotypes. The study listed 150 to 200 TCR beta chains as associated with cytomegalovirus. Because the 87-base-pair reads could not distinguish some IMGT-functional V segments, including TRBV6-2 and TRBV6-3, those segments were excluded. In a later analysis, HLA-associated TCR beta chains were found to be more clonally expanded and to have lower generation probabilities than equally common non-associated chains. A few of the identified cytomegalovirus-associated TCR beta chains were confirmed in vitro to be specific for cytomegalovirus antigens. Correlated functional status among segregating V segments might be attributable to linkage disequilibrium, but an unknown experimental factor could not be ruled out. A cluster of highly shared sequence variants was judged likely to be a technical artifact of the sequencing pipeline. Because counts were too low, around 18 rarely observed V segments, including chromosome 9 orphons, were left out of the earlier analysis of a few hundred of the donors. At a false discovery rate of 0.05, a later analysis linked some 17,000 TCR beta sequences to specific HLA alleles. Strong co-occurrence of HLA alleles, especially DR and DQ, made assigning TCR associations to individual alleles difficult. A further reported finding was that TCR beta sequences accurately predicted the HLA-A and HLA-B alleles for most subjects in the first cohort. Because HLA typing was unavailable for some donors at each locus, only the typed subset was used in association tests. An earlier analysis of around 540 of the donors showed that most TCR beta V segments appeared in productive rearrangements either about 87% or about 30% of the time, which broadly matched IMGT annotations. A later analysis reported that several top co-occurrence clusters appeared linked to parvovirus B19, influenza, CMV and Epstein-Barr virus. CMV serostatus was the only immune exposure information available for the cohort.

The cohort comprised some 700 healthy bone marrow donors. All cohort members were sampled while nominally healthy, although unrecorded immune exposures were likely present. The donor was CMV seronegative and was included in the group of around 320 seronegative cohort members. A peripheral blood sample was collected from each donor, and TCR beta sequencing was performed on peripheral blood mononuclear cells. The Qiagen DNeasy Blood Extraction Kit was used to extract genomic DNA from the blood cell samples. This TCR came from a woman aged 35 to 49 in good health and CMV-seronegative. Rearrangement joined TRBV25-1 to TRBJ1-6; a weak D assignment points to TRBD1 (5 bases agree). The source material was PBMCs. CDR3 sequence: CASSGRASYNSPLHF. The nucleotide sequence reads TGTGCCAGCAGTGGCAGGGCATCCTATAATTCACCCCTCCACTTT.